The present entry profiles one T cell receptor (beta chain) with its context. Under the authors' procedure: Reference gene primer amplification in the assay estimated nucleated cell counts. Using immunoSEQ multiplex PCR, the repertoire was profiled, and TCRdb retains in-frame clones only, with some absent. The V and J calls and clone size come from that table; D and trimming were worked out from the DNA. Found here are 50,000 to 75,000 clones, around 92% of them singletons; the top ten hold about 9%. The data were taken from a study of blood T cell repertoires in COVID-19. About the research overall: Both acute and convalescent COVID-19 samples were obtained from the United States, Italy and Spain. From T cells, B-cell-depleted T cells, or PBMCs came the material, which was cDNA or gDNA.

Germline CDR1 and CDR2: SGHTA and FQGTGA. The CDR3 runs to 13 residues. V was clipped by 3 bases and J by 6 bases, with 10 bases between them. Sequencing input: peripheral blood. The receptor was derived from a human donor in a cohort sampled during active COVID-19. The chain joins TRBV7-3 to TRBJ2-3; possible D gene TRBD2, 6 bases. Here the CDR3 DNA reads TGTGCCAGCAGCTTTGCCCGGGGGGATACGCAGTATTTT. Translated: CASSFARGDTQYF.